Listed below are T cell receptor beta chains from one sample, sequenced in a study of regulatory T cells in long-lasting Graves disease. TCRdb re-called the multiplex PCR reads through MiXCR, storing one row per CDR3 protein. In the table there are approximately 560,000 distinct CDR3 sequences, roughly 15% of which are singletons. These data were likewise used in another study, on T cells in Graves' hyperthyroidism and ophthalmopathy.

The source was peripheral blood mononuclear cells (PBMCs), collected at new diagnosis, from a patient treated with antithyroid drugs. All receptors come from a man in his late teens or twenties with Graves disease. The CDR3 runs from the conserved cysteine through the conserved F or W. Fields, in order: clone size, V gene, J gene, D gene, CDR3 DNA, CDR3 protein. D genes are given only for firm matches. Clone size is not always given. Where it is, it says once, few, many or a class for expanded clones.

>few|TRBV28|TRBJ2-4|.
TGTGCCAGCAGTTTAGGGTGGGGAGCCAAAAACATTCAGTACTTC
CASSLGWGAKNIQYF
>few|TRBV6-2/TRBV6-3|TRBJ1-5|.
TGTGCCAGCAGTAGCATGGTGTGGACAGACGGCAATCAGCCCCAGCATTTT
CASSSMVWTDGNQPQHF
>.|TRBV5-1|TRBJ2-2|.
TGCGCCAGCAGCCCGGCGGGTGACACCGGGGAGCTGTTTTTT
CASSPAGDTGELFF
>many|TRBV28|TRBJ2-7|.
TGTGCCAGCAGATCCTCCGGGACTCTATTGTACGAGCAGTACTTC
CASRSSGTLLYEQYF
>.|TRBV4-1|TRBJ2-5|TRBD2
TGTGCCAGCAGCCAAGCCGGGACTAGCGGGAGGGCCGGGGAGACCCAGTACTTC
CASSQAGTSGRAGETQYF
>many|TRBV13|TRBJ1-2|TRBD1
TGTGCCAGCAGCCCCGGGACAGGGGTTTGGGGCTACACCTTC
CASSPGTGVWGYTF
>few|TRBV6-9|TRBJ1-3|.
TGTGCCAGCAGTTACCGGAAGGGAAACACCATATATTTT
CASSYRKGNTIYF
>many|TRBV28|TRBJ2-1|.
TGTGCCAGCAGTTCTATTCGACTAGAGGCGGGTGAGCAGTTCTTC
CASSSIRLEAGEQFF
>few|TRBV13|TRBJ1-1|.
TGTGCCAGCAGCCAAGACTGGGGTGCCAACACTGAAGCTTTCTTT
CASSQDWGANTEAFF
>.|TRBV7-8|TRBJ1-5|.
TGTGCCAGCAGCTTGGGCGACTCCCAGCATTTT
CASSLGDSQHF
>many|TRBV7-9|TRBJ2-7|TRBD2
TGTGCCAGCAGCCGGAGGGGGACTAGCGGGATCCTATACGAGCAGTACTTC
CASSRRGTSGILYEQYF
>many|TRBV18|TRBJ2-1|.
TGTGCCAGCTCACCAACCCTTGGTGAGCAGTTCTTC
CASSPTLGEQFF
>few|TRBV29-1|TRBJ2-1|.
TGCAGCGTTGGGGTAGGTTACAATGAGCAGTTCTTC
CSVGVGYNEQFF
>many|TRBV28|TRBJ2-7|.
TGTGCCAGCAGACGCACCCGGGTCTCCTACGAGCAGTACTTC
CASRRTRVSYEQYF
>.|TRBV24-1|TRBJ2-1|TRBD1
TGTGCCACCAGTGACCCCGGACAGGGGATGAATGAGCAGTTCTTC
CATSDPGQGMNEQFF
>.|TRBV9|TRBJ1-1|.
TGTGCCAGCAGCCCAGAGGGGGGGGTCACTGAAGCTTTCTTT
CASSPEGGVTEAFF
>.|TRBV12-3/TRBV12-4|TRBJ2-1|.
TGTGCCAGCAGTTTTTCGGGACTCGACAATGAGCAGTTCTTC
CASSFSGLDNEQFF
>many|TRBV20-1|TRBJ2-1|TRBD2
TGCAGTGCCAGACTAGCGGGAGAGAGTGATGAGCAGTTCTTC
CSARLAGESDEQFF
>few|TRBV5-1|TRBJ1-4|.
TGCGCCAGCAGCCTAGGCGGCCTAGGGGAAGGGATTGAAAAACTGTTTTTT
CASSLGGLGEGIEKLFF
>.|TRBV4-1|TRBJ2-1|TRBD2
TGCGCCAGCAGCCAACCTCAGCGGGGTCCCTACAATGAGCAGTTCTTC
CASSQPQRGPYNEQFF
>few|TRBV3-1|TRBJ2-7|.
TGTGCCAGCAGCTTGGAGGACGGAAGCTCCTACGAGCAGTACTTC
CASSLEDGSSYEQYF
>many|TRBV11-2|TRBJ1-1|.
TGTGCCAGCAGCTTATCTGAGCTTGGGACTGAAGCTTTCTTT
CASSLSELGTEAFF
>.|TRBV7-2|TRBJ1-4|TRBD1
TGTGCCAGCAGCCCCGACAGGGGGAATGAAAAACTGTTTTTT
CASSPDRGNEKLFF
>few|TRBV29-1|TRBJ2-1|.
TGCAGCGTTGAAGATCCCGGCCTGTTCTTC
CSVEDPGLFF
>.|TRBV25-1|TRBJ2-3|.
TGTGCCAGCAGTGAAGCGGACAGCCAAGATACGCAGTATTTT
CASSEADSQDTQYF
>few|TRBV5-5|TRBJ1-6|TRBD1
TGTGCCAGCAGCTTGACGACAGGGGTGGCCGGTCCACCCCTCCACTTT
CASSLTTGVAGPPLHF
>many|TRBV5-1|TRBJ2-7|.
TGCGCCAGCAGCTTGTGGCAGGGAAACTACGAGCAGTACTTC
CASSLWQGNYEQYF